What follows are 5 T cell receptor beta chains derived from one specimen sequenced in a study of identifying expanded T cells in peripheral blood. Some clones are missing from TCRdb's copy, which holds only in-frame ones; the method was immunoSEQ multiplex PCR. The sample lists about 78,000 clones, roughly 86% occurring once. The sequencing input was blood. These receptors came from a person between 18 and 70 years old in good health.

The chain links TRBV14 to TRBJ1-3, with 8 bases aligning to TRBD1. Germline V CDR1 and CDR2: SGHDN, FVKESK. This CDR3 is 17 amino acids long. V trimming: 4 bases; J trimming: 3 bases; junction bases outside the gene matches: 11. CDR3 in amino acids: CASSRRRDRHFGNTIYF. DNA for the CDR3: TGTGCCAGCAGCCGGAGGAGGGACAGGCACTTTGGAAACACCATATATTTT.

The CDR3 sequence is CAVAVGSNQPQHF. Here the CDR3 DNA reads TGTGCCGTCGCGGTAGGTAGCAATCAGCCCCAGCATTTT. The rearrangement links TRBV28 to TRBJ1-5; D gene uncertain. Trimming cost V 11 bases and J 0 bases, with 11 bases left between them. CDR3 length: 13 residues. Germline assignment: CDR1 MDHEN and CDR2 SYDVKM.

This chain joins TRBV6-5 and TRBJ2-7; 14 nucleotides align to TRBD2. CDR3 length equals 16 residues. V lost 0 bases to trimming and J lost 7 bases; unmatched junction nucleotides: 5. From germline, CDR1 is MNHEY and CDR2 SVGAGI. The CDR3 here is CASSYSPGLAGEEQYF. The DNA for the CDR3 is TGTGCCAGCAGTTACTCGCCGGGACTAGCGGGAGAGGAGCAGTACTTC.

This sequence joins TRBV7-9 and TRBJ2-2, with 8 bases matching TRBD2. V dropped 3 bases and J dropped 3; count of bases not matched to a gene: 3. This CDR3 has 15 residues. Looked up from germline, CDR1 is SEHNR and CDR2 is FQNEAQ (reference sequence). The CDR3 loop is CASSFGLADTGELFF. In nucleotides, the CDR3 is TGTGCCAGCAGCTTTGGACTAGCTGACACCGGGGAGCTGTTTTTT.

This chain connects TRBV7-9 to TRBJ1-5; D gene uncertain. CDR3 length: 14 residues. Germline assignment: CDR1 SEHNR and CDR2 FQNEAQ (reference sequence). V dropped 4 bases and J dropped 0 bases, with 7 bases sitting between them. The chain's CDR3 is CASSSDGSNQPQHF. CDR3 bases: TGTGCCAGCAGCTCAGACGGTAGCAATCAGCCCCAGCATTTT.